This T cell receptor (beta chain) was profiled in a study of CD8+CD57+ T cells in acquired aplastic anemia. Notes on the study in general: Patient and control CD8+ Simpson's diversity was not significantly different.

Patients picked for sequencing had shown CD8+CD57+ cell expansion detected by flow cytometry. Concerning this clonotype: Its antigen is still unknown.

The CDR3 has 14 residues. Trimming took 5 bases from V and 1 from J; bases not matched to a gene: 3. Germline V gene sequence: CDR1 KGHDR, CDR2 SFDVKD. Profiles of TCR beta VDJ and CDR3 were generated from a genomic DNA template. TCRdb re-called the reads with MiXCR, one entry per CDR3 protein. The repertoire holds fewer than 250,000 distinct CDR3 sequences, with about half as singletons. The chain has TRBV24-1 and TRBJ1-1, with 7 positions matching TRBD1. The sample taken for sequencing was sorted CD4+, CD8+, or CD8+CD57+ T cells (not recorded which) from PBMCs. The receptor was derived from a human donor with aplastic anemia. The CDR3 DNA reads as TGTGCCACCAGTGGCGGGGACAGGAACACTGAAGCTTTCTTT. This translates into CATSGGDRNTEAFF.